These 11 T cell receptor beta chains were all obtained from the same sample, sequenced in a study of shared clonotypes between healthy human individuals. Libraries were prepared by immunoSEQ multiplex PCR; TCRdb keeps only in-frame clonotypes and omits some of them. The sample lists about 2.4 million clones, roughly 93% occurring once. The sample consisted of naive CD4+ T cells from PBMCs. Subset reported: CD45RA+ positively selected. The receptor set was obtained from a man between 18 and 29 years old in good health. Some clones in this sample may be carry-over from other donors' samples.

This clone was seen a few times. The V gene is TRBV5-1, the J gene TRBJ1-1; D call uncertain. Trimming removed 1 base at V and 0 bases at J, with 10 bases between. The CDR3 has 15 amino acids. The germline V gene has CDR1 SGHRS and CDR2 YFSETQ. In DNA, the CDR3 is TGCGCCAGCAGCTTGTTGACAACTATGAACACTGAAGCTTTCTTT. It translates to CASSLLTTMNTEAFF. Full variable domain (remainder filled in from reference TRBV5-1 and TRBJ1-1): KAGVTQTPRYLIKTRGQQVTLSCSPISGHRSVSWYQQTPGQGLQFLFEYFSETQRNKGNFPGRFSGRQFSNSRSEMNVSTLELGDSALYLCASSLLTTMNTEAFFGQGTRLTVV.

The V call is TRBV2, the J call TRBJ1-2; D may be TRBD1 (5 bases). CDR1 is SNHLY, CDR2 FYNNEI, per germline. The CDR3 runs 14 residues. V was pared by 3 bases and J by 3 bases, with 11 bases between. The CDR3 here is CASSEGGNYYGYTF. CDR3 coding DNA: TGTGCCAGCAGTGAGGGGGGGAACTACTATGGCTACACCTTC.

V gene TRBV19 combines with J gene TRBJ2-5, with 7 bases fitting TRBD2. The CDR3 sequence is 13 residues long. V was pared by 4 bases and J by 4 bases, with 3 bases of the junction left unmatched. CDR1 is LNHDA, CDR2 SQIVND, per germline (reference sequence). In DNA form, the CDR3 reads TGTGCCAGTAGTACGGGCGGGAGAGAGACCCAGTACTTC. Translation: CASSTGGRETQYF. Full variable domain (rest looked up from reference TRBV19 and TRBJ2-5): DGGITQSPKYLFRKEGQNVTLSCEQNLNHDAMYWYRQDPGQGLRLIYYSQIVNDFQKGDIAEGYSVSREKKESFPLTVTSAQKNPTAFYLCASSTGGRETQYFGPGTRLLVL.

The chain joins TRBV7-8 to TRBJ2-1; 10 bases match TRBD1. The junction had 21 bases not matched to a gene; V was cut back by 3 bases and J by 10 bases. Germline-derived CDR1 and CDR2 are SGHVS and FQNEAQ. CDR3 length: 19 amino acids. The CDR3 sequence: CASSLYDRGPPGPSEEQFF. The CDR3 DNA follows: TGTGCCAGCAGCTTGTACGACAGGGGGCCACCGGGACCATCCGAGGAGCAGTTCTTC.

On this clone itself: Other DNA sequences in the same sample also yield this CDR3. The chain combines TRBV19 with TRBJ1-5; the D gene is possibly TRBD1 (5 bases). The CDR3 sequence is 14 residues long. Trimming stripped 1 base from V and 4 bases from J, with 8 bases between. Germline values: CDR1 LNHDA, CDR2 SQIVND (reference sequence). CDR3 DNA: TGTGCCAGTAGTATAGTGGCAGGGAATCAGCCCCAGCATTTT. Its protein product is CASSIVAGNQPQHF.

Written as DNA, the CDR3 is TGTGCCAGCGCGCTAGCGGGAGGCACAGATACGCAGTATTTT. Protein sequence: CASALAGGTDTQYF. V and J are TRBV25-1 and TRBJ2-3; the match to TRBD2 covers 10 bases. Germline CDR1 reads MGHDK; CDR2 reads SYGVNS. V shed 8 bases and J 1 base; nucleotides not matched to a gene: 3. The CDR3 length is 14 residues.

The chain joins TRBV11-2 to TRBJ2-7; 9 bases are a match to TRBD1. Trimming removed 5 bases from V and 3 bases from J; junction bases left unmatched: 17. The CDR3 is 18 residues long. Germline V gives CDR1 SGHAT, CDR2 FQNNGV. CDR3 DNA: TGTGCCAGCAGCCTCCGGGACAGGGAATTTTACGAGGGCTACGAGCAGTACTTC. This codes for CASSLRDREFYEGYEQYF.

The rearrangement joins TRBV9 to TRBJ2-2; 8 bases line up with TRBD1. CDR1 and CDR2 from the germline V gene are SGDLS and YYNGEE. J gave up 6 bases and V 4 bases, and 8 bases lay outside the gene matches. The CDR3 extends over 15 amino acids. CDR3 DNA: TGTGCCAGCAGCCCACAGGGGGAGAGAGCCGGGGAGCTGTTTTTT. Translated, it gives CASSPQGERAGELFF.

In DNA form, the CDR3 reads TGTGCCAGCAGTCCCCTGGCAGGGAGAAGCTACGAGCAGTACTTC. Amino acids: CASSPLAGRSYEQYF. The chain joins TRBV28 to TRBJ2-7; D tentatively fits TRBD1 or TRBD2 (5 bases each). The V end lost 5 bases, the J end lost 3 bases, and 17 bases lay between the germline ends. The V gene's germline CDR1 is MDHEN and CDR2 SYDVKM. The CDR3 spans 15 residues.

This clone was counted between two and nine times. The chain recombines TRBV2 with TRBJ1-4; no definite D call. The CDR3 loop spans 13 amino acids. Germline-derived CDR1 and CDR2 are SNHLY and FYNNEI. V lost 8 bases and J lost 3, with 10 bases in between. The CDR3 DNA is TGTGCCAGCCACGGGAACCCTAATGAAAAACTGTTTTTT. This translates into CASHGNPNEKLFF.

CDR3 bases: TGTGCCAGCAGGAGAGAACAGGGCGGGCGCGGTGGCTACACCTTC. Encoded protein: CASRREQGGRGGYTF. The rearrangement joins TRBV6-5 to TRBJ1-2, with D perhaps matching TRBD1 (6 bases). CDR1 and CDR2 from the germline V gene are MNHEY and SVGAGI. The V end was cut by 6 bases, the J end by 7 bases, with 21 bases between. The length of the CDR3 is 15 residues.